What follows are 7 T cell receptor beta chains derived from one specimen sequenced in a study of blood T cell repertoires in COVID-19 (dated by TCRdb to the early 2020s). Preparation of the library involved the immunoSEQ multiplex PCR assay. The clones in this table, taken by TCRdb from immuneACCESS, are in-frame only. Not every clone is retained; where verified, under half of the shortfall comes from an unresolved V gene, and the cause of the rest is unknown. The sample table records over 200,000 clones; around 86% of these occur just once. The ten top clones hold about 6.5% of the sample. Sequenced input: peripheral blood. The receptors come from a man aged 60 to 69 who had recovered from COVID-19.

The chain links TRBV7-2 to TRBJ1-4; 8 bases line up with TRBD1. Germline CDR1 is SGHTA and CDR2 is FQGNSA. The CDR3 covers 16 residues. With V trimmed by 4 bases and J by 7 bases, 11 bases remained unmatched. The CDR3 protein is CASSWRSGTGGEKLFF. The CDR3 DNA reads TGTGCCAGCAGCTGGAGATCCGGGACAGGCGGTGAAAAACTGTTTTTT.

The chain recombines TRBV18 with TRBJ2-1, with 8 bases matching TRBD2. Germline V gives CDR1 KGHSH, CDR2 LQKENI. The V and J ends lost 5 bases and 9 bases, in that order; junction bases with no gene match: 18. The CDR3 length is 17 residues. Written as DNA, the CDR3 is TGTGCCAGCTCAGCCCTTCGAGCGGGAGAGGGGGATGGTGAGCAGTTCTTC. Translation: CASSALRAGEGDGEQFF. The variable domain in full, with the rest retrieved from reference TRBV18 and TRBJ2-1, is NAGVMQNPRHLVRRRGQEARLRCSPMKGHSHVYWYRQLPEEGLKFMVYLQKENIIDESGMPKERFSAEFPKEGPSILRIQQVVRGDSAAYFCASSALRAGEGDGEQFFGPGTRLTVL.

This clone was seen more than once but under ten times. The genes are TRBV6-6 and TRBJ1-2; D is possibly TRBD1 (6 bases). V lost 7 bases and J lost 6, with 15 bases in between. Germline CDR1 and CDR2: MNHNY and SVGAGI (reference sequence). This CDR3 region has 13 residues. The CDR3 nucleotides are TGTGCCAGCACCCTGAGGGGGTTAGATGGCTACACCTTC. It codes for CASTLRGLDGYTF.

The V and J genes are TRBV29-1 and TRBJ1-2; 10 bases are a match to TRBD1. The CDR3 has 13 residues. J lost 1 base, V lost 7 bases, and 3 bases had no gene match. Germline assignment: CDR1 SQVTM and CDR2 ANQGSEA. CDR3 loop: CSAGQGVNYGYTF. The CDR3 DNA reads as TGCAGCGCCGGACAGGGGGTTAACTATGGCTACACCTTC.

This clone was picked up one time. The chain carries TRBV6-1 and TRBJ2-5; D is ambiguous. CDR3 size: 14 residues. Looked up from germline, CDR1 is MNHNS and CDR2 is SASEGT. Deletions cut 1 base from V and 2 bases from J, with 8 bases between. CDR3 DNA: TGTGCCAGCAGTGAAGTTGCTAGTCAAGAGACCCAGTACTTC. It encodes CASSEVASQETQYF.

The chain links TRBV5-4 to TRBJ2-2, with 8 bases matching TRBD2. Germline CDR1 and CDR2: SGHNT and YYREEE (reference sequence). The CDR3 is 16 residues long. V was pared by 0 bases and J by 6 bases, with 7 bases of the junction left unmatched. This CDR3 reads CASSLEGLVPSGELFF. The DNA for the CDR3 is TGTGCCAGCAGCTTGGAGGGACTAGTGCCATCCGGGGAGCTGTTTTTT.

This sequence joins TRBV6-2 or TRBV6-3 and TRBJ1-2, with 7 bases fitting TRBD1. The CDR3 is made up of 15 amino acids. From germline, CDR1 is MNHEY and CDR2 SVGEGT. V lost 2 bases to trimming and J lost 3 bases; unmatched junction nucleotides: 6. This chain's CDR3 is CASSYRQGEYYGYTF. The CDR3 DNA is TGTGCCAGCAGTTACCGACAGGGCGAATACTATGGCTACACCTTC.